These T cell receptor beta chains were read from a single sample in a study of regulatory T cells in long-lasting Graves disease. TCRdb ran MiXCR on the multiplex PCR reads and lists one entry per CDR3 protein. The sample lists about 610,000 distinct CDR3 sequences, about 16% occurring once. These data were likewise used in another study, on T cells in Graves' hyperthyroidism and ophthalmopathy.

The sequences come from peripheral blood mononuclear cells (PBMCs), collected at new diagnosis, from a patient treated with antithyroid drugs. The receptors stem from a man aged 18 to 29 with Graves disease. Each CDR3 is given with its conserved first and last residue. Fields, in order: J gene, clone size, D gene, V gene, CDR3 protein, CDR3 DNA. A D gene is named only where the DNA matches it firmly. The size entry is marked missing in some rows and otherwise reads once, few, many or a size class.

TRBJ1-5	many	-	TRBV5-1	CASSLGPNQPQHF	TGTGCCAGCAGCTTAGGCCCGAATCAGCCCCAGCATTTT
TRBJ2-3	many	-	TRBV20-1	CSADGGNTDTQYF	TGCAGTGCTGACGGGGGCAACACAGATACGCAGTATTTT
TRBJ2-1	many	TRBD2	TRBV12-3/TRBV12-4	CASSLYTSGDYNEQFF	TGTGCCAGCAGTTTATACACTAGCGGGGATTACAATGAGCAGTTCTTC
TRBJ1-1	many	TRBD1	TRBV2	CASSLDRGRAEAFF	TGTGCCAGCAGTCTCGACAGGGGGCGGGCTGAAGCTTTCTTT
TRBJ2-3	few	-	TRBV19	CASSDPGTDTQYF	TGTGCCAGTAGCGACCCCGGCACAGATACGCAGTATTTT
TRBJ2-1	few	TRBD2	TRBV9	CASSASAGGLYNEQFF	TGTGCCAGCAGCGCGTCGGCGGGAGGCCTCTACAATGAGCAGTTCTTC
TRBJ1-6	many	-	TRBV30	CAWSVASSPLHF	TGTGCCTGGAGTGTAGCGAGTTCACCCCTCCACTTT
TRBJ1-1	many	-	TRBV27	CASSLGLNTEAFF	TGTGCCAGCAGCTTAGGGCTGAACACTGAAGCTTTCTTT
TRBJ2-5	-	TRBD1	TRBV5-1	CASSLIGTAQETQYF	TGCGCCAGCAGCTTGATTGGGACAGCACAAGAGACCCAGTACTTC
TRBJ2-2	many	-	TRBV7-2	CASSLNGELFF	TGTGCCAGCAGTCTAAACGGGGAGCTGTTTTTT
TRBJ1-5	many	-	TRBV2	CASSESGLRQPQHF	TGTGCCAGCAGTGAATCAGGGTTGCGACAGCCCCAGCATTTT
TRBJ2-7	many	TRBD2	TRBV12-3/TRBV12-4	CASSLLAGGPGDEQYF	TGTGCCAGCAGTTTACTAGCGGGAGGTCCGGGGGACGAGCAGTACTTC
TRBJ1-5	many	TRBD1	TRBV30	CAWSVRWDRSAQHF	TGTGCCTGGAGTGTCCGATGGGACAGATCTGCCCAGCATTTT
TRBJ2-1	-	TRBD2	TRBV10-3	CAISESMASGSFNEQFF	TGTGCCATCAGTGAGTCGATGGCTAGCGGGAGTTTCAATGAGCAGTTCTTC
TRBJ1-1	many	-	TRBV20-1	CSARGGPDTEAFF	TGCAGTGCTAGAGGGGGTCCCGACACTGAAGCTTTCTTT
TRBJ2-7	many	TRBD2	TRBV5-1	CASSWTSGSYEQYF	TGTGCCAGCAGCTGGACTAGCGGCTCCTACGAGCAGTACTTC
TRBJ2-2	-	TRBD1	TRBV4-1	CASREGQGVFGELFF	TGCGCCAGCAGGGAAGGACAGGGAGTCTTCGGGGAGCTGTTTTTT
TRBJ1-1	few	-	TRBV6-2/TRBV6-3	CASSYQLMNTEAFF	TGTGCCAGCAGTTACCAGCTCATGAACACTGAAGCTTTCTTT
TRBJ1-1	many	-	TRBV3-1	CASSQGEMNTEAFF	TGTGCCAGCAGCCAGGGGGAGATGAACACTGAAGCTTTCTTT
TRBJ1-1	-	TRBD1	TRBV19	CASSLGGWEAFF	TGTGCCAGTAGTCTAGGGGGCTGGGAAGCTTTCTTT
TRBJ2-1	many	-	TRBV28	CASSLSRIPYNEQFF	TGTGCCAGCAGCCTCAGCCGAATACCCTACAATGAGCAGTTCTTC
TRBJ2-5	-	-	TRBV28	CASIDKDLEETQYF	TGTGCCAGCATCGACAAGGATCTTGAGGAGACCCAGTACTTC
TRBJ2-1	-	TRBD2	TRBV9	CASSVVGTRSNEQFF	TGTGCCAGCAGCGTAGTTGGGACTAGGAGCAATGAGCAGTTCTTC
TRBJ1-1	few	-	TRBV19	CASSPVRDTDFFF	TGTGCCAGTAGTCCTGTTAGGGACACTGATTTTTTCTTT
TRBJ1-2	-	-	TRBV9	CASSVGSDLYGYTF	TGTGCCAGCAGCGTAGGATCCGATCTCTATGGCTACACCTTC
TRBJ2-5	few	-	TRBV5-1	CASSFDPRETQYF	TGCGCCAGCAGCTTCGACCCCAGGGAGACCCAGTACTTC
TRBJ1-4	-	TRBD1	TRBV4-2	CASSHTPGTGSANEKLFF	TGTGCCAGCAGCCACACTCCCGGGACAGGATCGGCTAATGAAAAACTGTTTTTT
TRBJ1-1	few	TRBD1	TRBV15	CATSRYRGGSAEAFF	TGTGCCACCAGCAGATACAGGGGGGGGTCGGCTGAAGCTTTCTTT